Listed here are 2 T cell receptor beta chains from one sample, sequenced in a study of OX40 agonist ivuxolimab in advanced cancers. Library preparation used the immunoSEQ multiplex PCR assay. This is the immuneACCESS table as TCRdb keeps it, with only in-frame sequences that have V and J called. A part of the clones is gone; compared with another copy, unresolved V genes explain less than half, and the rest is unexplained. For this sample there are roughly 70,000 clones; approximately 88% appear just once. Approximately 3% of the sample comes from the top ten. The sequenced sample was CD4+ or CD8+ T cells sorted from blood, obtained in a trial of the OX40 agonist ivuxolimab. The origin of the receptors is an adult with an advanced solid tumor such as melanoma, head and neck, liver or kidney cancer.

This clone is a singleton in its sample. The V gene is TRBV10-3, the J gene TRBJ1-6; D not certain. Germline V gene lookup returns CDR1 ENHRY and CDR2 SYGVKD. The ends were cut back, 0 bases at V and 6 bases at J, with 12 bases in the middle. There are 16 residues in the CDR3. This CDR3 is CAISESQGSRNSPLHF. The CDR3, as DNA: TGTGCCATCAGTGAGTCGCAAGGGTCTCGTAATTCACCCCTCCACTTT.

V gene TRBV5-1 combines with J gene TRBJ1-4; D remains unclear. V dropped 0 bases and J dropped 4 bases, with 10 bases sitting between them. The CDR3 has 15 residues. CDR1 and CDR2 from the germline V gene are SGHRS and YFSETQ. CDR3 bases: TGCGCCAGCAGCTTGGACGGTTATTATAATGAAAAACTGTTTTTT. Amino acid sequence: CASSLDGYYNEKLFF. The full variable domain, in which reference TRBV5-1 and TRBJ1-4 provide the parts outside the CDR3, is KAGVTQTPRYLIKTRGQQVTLSCSPISGHRSVSWYQQTPGQGLQFLFEYFSETQRNKGNFPGRFSGRQFSNSRSEMNVSTLELGDSALYLCASSLDGYYNEKLFFGSGTQLSVL.